These 17 T cell receptor beta chains came from one sample sequenced in a study of T-cell reconstitution after alpha-beta-depleted transplantation in children. The TCRbeta library was prepared with unique molecular identifiers. One entry per CDR3 protein results from TCRdb running MiXCR on the PCR reads. The sample records roughly 200,000 distinct CDR3 sequences, approximately 9% being singletons. Sequencing was performed on PBMCs from the stem cell graft donor, taken from the stem cell graft. Receptors originate from a human donor who donated a stem cell graft to a child with acute lymphoblastic leukemia.

This clonotype was seen repeatedly, ten times or more. The chain uses TRBV7-2 and TRBJ2-7, with D perhaps TRBD2 (7 bases). The CDR3 runs to 14 residues. V lost 4 bases and J 7 bases, leaving 17 bases between the germline ends. Germline CDR1 is SGHTA and CDR2 is FQGNSA. CDR3 sequence reads: CASSSKGGPREQYF. DNA for the CDR3: TGTGCCAGCAGCTCAAAGGGGGGGCCGAGGGAGCAGTACTTC.

The table lists this clonotype with many counts. This rearrangement joins TRBV5-1 to TRBJ2-7, with 8 nucleotides matching TRBD1. Germline CDR1 and CDR2: SGHRS and YFSETQ. CDR3 size: 14 residues. Trimming removed 3 bases from V and 2 bases from J; junction bases left unmatched: 4. The CDR3 DNA follows: TGCGCCAGCAGCTCATCGACAGGGGCCTACGAGCAGTACTTC. It codes for CASSSSTGAYEQYF.

This chain links TRBV5-1 with TRBJ1-5, with a possible D match to TRBD1 (5 bases). This CDR3 is built from 14 residues. V lost 1 base and J lost 4, with 9 bases in between. Germline-derived CDR1 and CDR2 are SGHRS and YFSETQ. Here the CDR3 reads CASSLSGLNQPQHF. The CDR3 region has the DNA TGCGCCAGCAGCTTGTCAGGGCTTAATCAGCCCCAGCATTTT.

V usage is TRBV10-1 and J usage is TRBJ1-2; unclear D gene. V lost 0 bases and J 7 bases, leaving 9 bases between the germline ends. Germline V lookup: CDR1 WNHNN, CDR2 SYGVQD (reference sequence). The CDR3 consists of 13 residues. In nucleotides, the CDR3 is TGCGCCAGCAGTGAGTCGAACAGACTTGGCTACACCTTC. Encoded protein: CASSESNRLGYTF.

The rearrangement links TRBV7-2 to TRBJ2-4, with D possibly being TRBD1 or TRBD2 (7 bases each). The CDR3 length is 15 residues. V shed 5 bases and J shed 7 bases, with 18 bases lying between them. Germline V gives CDR1 SGHTA, CDR2 FQGNSA. CDR3: CASSPRGGGDNIQYF. CDR3 DNA sequence: TGTGCCAGCAGCCCCAGGGGGGGAGGGGATAACATTCAGTACTTC.

This clonotype was counted at least ten times. V and J are TRBV9 and TRBJ2-7, with 7 bases fitting TRBD1. The trim removed 3 bases at V and 5 bases at J, leaving 5 bases unmatched. The V gene's germline CDR1 is SGDLS and CDR2 YYNGEE. The CDR3 consists of 13 residues. The chain's CDR3 is CASSARQGHEQYF. CDR3 in DNA: TGTGCCAGCAGCGCCCGACAGGGACACGAGCAGTACTTC.

The chain uses TRBV6-2 or TRBV6-3 and TRBJ2-5; 8 bases map to TRBD1. The V gene's germline CDR1 is MNHEY and CDR2 SVGEGT. The junction had 10 bases not matched to a gene; V was cut back by 5 bases and J by 5 bases. The CDR3 is 15 residues long. Here the CDR3 DNA reads TGTGCCAGCAGTCCCCATCGGACAGGGAAGGAGACCCAGTACTTC. Translation gives CASSPHRTGKETQYF.

V is TRBV27 and J is TRBJ2-7; 7 nucleotides align to TRBD1. Trimming took 5 bases from V and 0 from J; bases not matched to a gene: 7. There are 15 residues in the CDR3. Germline loops: CDR1 MNHEY, CDR2 SMNVEV (reference sequence). In DNA form, the CDR3 reads TGTGCCAGCAGTGCGGTTGGGACAGTCTCCTACGAGCAGTACTTC. Translated: CASSAVGTVSYEQYF.

The gene calls are TRBV5-1 and TRBJ2-2; unclear D gene. This CDR3 is 12 amino acids long. Germline CDR1 is SGHRS and CDR2 is YFSETQ. V lost 4 bases and J 9 bases, leaving 10 bases between the germline ends. The CDR3 DNA sequence: TGCGCCAGCAGCACAAAAGCCCGGGAGCTGTTTTTT. Its translation is CASSTKARELFF. The whole variable domain, filled in from reference TRBV5-1 and TRBJ2-2, reads KAGVTQTPRYLIKTRGQQVTLSCSPISGHRSVSWYQQTPGQGLQFLFEYFSETQRNKGNFPGRFSGRQFSNSRSEMNVSTLELGDSALYLCASSTKARELFFGEGSRLTVL.

This clonotype showed up many times. The gene calls are TRBV7-2 and TRBJ2-4, with D possibly called TRBD1 or TRBD2 (5 bases each). The germline CDR1 and CDR2 sequences are SGHTA and FQGNSA. V lost 4 bases and J 9 bases, leaving 16 bases between the germline ends. This CDR3 region has 14 residues. In nucleotides, the CDR3 is TGTGCCAGCAGCTCAGGTCAGGGAGAAGGCATTCAGTACTTC. Protein product: CASSSGQGEGIQYF.

This clonotype was found a few times. The gene calls are TRBV6-5 and TRBJ2-1; D possibly matches TRBD1 or TRBD2 (6 bases each). CDR1 is MNHEY and CDR2 is SVGAGI in the germline V gene. The CDR3 contains 17 residues. V dropped 2 bases and J dropped 6 bases, with 20 bases sitting between them. CDR3 nucleotide sequence: TGTGCCAGCAGTTACACCGCAAACCGGGGGCGCGTCAATGAGCAGTTCTTC. Translating it yields CASSYTANRGRVNEQFF.

This clonotype came up many times. The chain combines TRBV12-3 or TRBV12-4 with TRBJ1-2, with D hard to call. The CDR3 contains 15 residues. Trimming took 2 bases from V and 6 from J, leaving 16 bases between them. The CDR3 nucleotides are TGTGCCAGCAGTTTACAAGTGGGCGCGATTAATGGCTACACCTTC. Its protein product is CASSLQVGAINGYTF.

This clonotype was counted ten times or more. The chain uses TRBV10-3 and TRBJ1-2; tentative D call: TRBD1 (6 bases). V was trimmed by 3 bases and J by 5 bases, leaving 13 bases between them. The CDR3 extends over 14 amino acids. Germline lookup yields CDR1 ENHRY and CDR2 SYGVKD. The CDR3 DNA reads as TGTGCCATCAGTGAACAGGGAAAAGGGTATGGCTACACCTTC. Protein sequence: CAISEQGKGYGYTF.

This clonotype was counted at least ten times. The chain has TRBV12-3 or TRBV12-4 and TRBJ2-1, with a tentative D call TRBD2 (6 bases). This CDR3 region has 15 residues. V was pared by 4 bases and J by 6 bases, with 16 bases between. The CDR3 DNA follows: TGTGCCAGCAGTTCCCCCTGGAGGGGCGGCAATGAGCAGTTCTTC. It is translated as CASSSPWRGGNEQFF.

This clonotype was detected ten times or more. The chain has TRBV29-1 and TRBJ1-2, with D hard to call. Germline loops: CDR1 SQVTM, CDR2 ANQGSEA. This CDR3 contains 10 residues. V lost 3 bases, J lost 6 bases, and 5 bases lay in between. In DNA, the CDR3 is TGCAGCGTTGATTCGGATGGCTACACCTTC. Its translation is CSVDSDGYTF.

This clonotype came up a few times. J is TRBJ1-6 and V is TRBV20-1, with 9 bases that match TRBD1. CDR1 and CDR2 from the germline V gene are DFQATT and SNEGSKA (reference sequence). CDR3 length: 15 amino acids. The ends lost 6 bases at V and 7 bases at J; junction bases unmatched: 10. The CDR3 coding sequence is TGCAGTGCAGGGACAGGGTTAGTCCCAAATTCACCCCTCCACTTT. It translates to CSAGTGLVPNSPLHF.

This clonotype was detected only a few times. The chain joins TRBV6-4 to TRBJ2-7, with D unclear. Trimming removed 3 bases at V and 3 bases at J, with 9 bases between. Germline V gene data show CDR1 as MRHNA and CDR2 as SNTAGT. The CDR3 length is 13 residues. CDR3 amino acids: CASSEGGFYEQYF. CDR3 DNA sequence: TGTGCCAGCAGTGAAGGTGGTTTCTACGAGCAGTACTTC.